This is a list of T cell receptor beta chains from one sample in a study of PD-L1 blockade in urothelial cancer. TCRdb keeps only in-frame clones here, not all; method: immunoSEQ multiplex PCR. The sample lists about 120,000 clones, approximately 90% occurring once. The sample consisted of PBMCs, taken around atezolizumab (anti-PD-L1) treatment. The receptors shown here come from a man aged 55 to 70 with urothelial cancer. CDR3s include the opening cysteine and the closing phenylalanine or tryptophan. D genes are given only for firm matches. Clone sizes are given selectively: once, few, many, or a class where the clone is expanded.

>-|TRBV27|TRBD2|TRBJ2-3
CASSLGREVPDTQYF
>-|TRBV28|-|TRBJ1-2
CASRLGAVAGYTF
>-|TRBV7-3|-|TRBJ2-1
CASSPGGEQFF
>-|TRBV18|-|TRBJ1-1
CASSLGQPPEAFF
>-|TRBV27|TRBD2|TRBJ2-6
CASSLGLAGGSGANVLTF
>-|TRBV19|TRBD2|TRBJ2-7
CASSRAGEGSSYEQYF
>-|TRBV5-1|TRBD1|TRBJ2-2
CASSLRGPQNTGELFF
>few|TRBV11-2|TRBD2|TRBJ2-3
CASSLESGGPTDTQYF
>-|TRBV15|TRBD2|TRBJ2-5
CATSSPGLAGGETQYF
>-|TRBV6-1|-|TRBJ2-5
CASSDSGRETQYF
>-|TRBV29-1|TRBD1|TRBJ2-1
CSAPTGANEQFF
>-|TRBV27|TRBD1|TRBJ2-1
CASSLTGGPTNEQFF
>-|TRBV5-1|-|TRBJ1-4
CASSSGETNEKLFF
>-|TRBV13|TRBD1|TRBJ1-6
CASSSGQGNSPLHF
>-|TRBV4-2|-|TRBJ2-1
CASSQSGGTPSSNEQFF
>-|TRBV2|-|TRBJ2-7
CASREGRLAFYEQYF
>-|TRBV27|TRBD2|TRBJ2-2
CASSSSGGNANTGELFF
>-|TRBV5-6|-|TRBJ2-5
CASSSRQGGGETQYF
>-|TRBV10-3|TRBD1|TRBJ1-1
CAISSGGWNTEAFF
>once|TRBV18|-|TRBJ1-3
CASSPMEVSSHSGNTIYF
>-|TRBV28|-|TRBJ2-3
CASIRPGADTQYF
>-|TRBV5-4|TRBD2|TRBJ2-7
CASSPTSGRLYEQYF
>-|TRBV14|TRBD2|TRBJ2-4
CASSPPGGGNIQYF
>-|TRBV4-1|-|TRBJ1-4
CASSHPGLTNEKLFF
>-|TRBV10-3|-|TRBJ1-3
CAISVGTPGNTIYF
>-|TRBV5-1|TRBD1|TRBJ1-4
CASKTGQGPATNEKLFF
>-|TRBV18|-|TRBJ2-5
CASSPLEETQYF